This paragraph reports one T cell receptor (beta chain). Its antigen remains unknown. Sorted populations comprised CD4+ and CD8+ T cells obtained from PBMCs. This specimen belongs to a study of CD8+ T cells in alopecia areata. Study-wide context: Tofacitinib lasted 6 to 18 months, then 6 months off drug.

Reverse transcription of extracted RNA yielded cDNA, which provided the sequencing template. Measured with immunoSEQ multiplex PCR; TCRdb has only the in-frame clones, and not every one. This table has some 130,000 clones, approximately 49% appearing once. The V gene end was trimmed by 0 bases and the J gene end by 3 bases; junction bases not matched to a gene: 2. Germline assignment: CDR1 SGDLS and CDR2 YYNGEE. The CDR3 covers 15 residues. General study findings and limits: Affected lesional scalp, above all in alopecia totalis/universalis, was more clonal than normal scalp.

The V call is TRBV9, the J call TRBJ2-3; TRBD2 matches 9 bases. The material sequenced was CD8+ T cells sorted from blood, taken at week 0. The sequence came from a human donor with alopecia areata. The CDR3 here is CASSVGSGGTDTQYF. The CDR3 DNA is TGTGCCAGCAGCGTAGGTAGCGGGGGAACAGATACGCAGTATTTT.